The 11 T cell receptor beta chains below were found in one sample sequenced in a study of T cells in localized non-small cell lung cancer. Generated by immunoSEQ multiplex PCR, the TCRdb table keeps only in-frame clones and is missing some. The profile covers 15,000 to 20,000 clones, with roughly 83% appearing a single time and roughly 4% taken by the ten largest. Sequenced material: peripheral blood, taken before any cancer treatment. The receptor set was obtained from a man aged 35-69 years with stage I lung adenocarcinoma.

The rearrangement joins TRBV4-1 to TRBJ2-1, with a tentative D call TRBD1 (7 bases). Trimming stripped 4 bases from V and 7 bases from J, with 14 bases between. Germline lookup yields CDR1 MGHRA and CDR2 YSYEKL. The CDR3 is made up of 14 amino acids. CDR3 nucleotides: TGCGCCAGCAGCCCCCAGGGGGGATATAATGAGCAGTTCTTC. Amino acid sequence: CASSPQGGYNEQFF.

The chain combines TRBV28 with TRBJ2-7, with D possibly matching TRBD2 (6 bases). Germline V gene sequence: CDR1 MDHEN, CDR2 SYDVKM. The V end was cut by 7 bases, the J end by 5 bases, with 12 bases between. The CDR3 is 12 amino acids. CDR3 DNA: TGTGCCAGCACTCCCGGCGGGGACGAGCAGTACTTC. Residues: CASTPGGDEQYF.

CDR3 sequence: CASSPPGRGAHQETQYF. In DNA form, the CDR3 reads TGTGCCAGCAGCCCTCCAGGTCGGGGGGCCCACCAAGAGACCCAGTACTTC. The V gene is TRBV7-9, the J gene TRBJ2-5; the D gene is possibly TRBD2 (7 bases). Germline loops: CDR1 SEHNR, CDR2 FQNEAQ (reference sequence). The CDR3 totals 17 residues. V dropped 5 bases and J dropped 0 bases, with 19 bases sitting between them.

V usage is TRBV9 and J usage is TRBJ2-3; possibly TRBD2 for D (5 bases). V was clipped by 0 bases and J by 2 bases, with 13 bases between them. Germline V lookup: CDR1 SGDLS, CDR2 YYNGEE. CDR3 size: 16 residues. CDR3 sequence (DNA): TGTGCCAGCAGCGTAGAAACTAGAGCGCTCACAGATACGCAGTATTTT. This encodes CASSVETRALTDTQYF.

The CDR3 here is CASSHLPDPGQGNQPQHF. DNA for the CDR3: TGCGCCAGCAGCCACCTTCCCGATCCGGGACAGGGTAATCAGCCCCAGCATTTT. The chain uses TRBV4-1 and TRBJ1-5, with 9 nucleotides matching TRBD1. V shed 3 bases and J 4 bases; nucleotides not matched to a gene: 13. This CDR3 has 18 residues. The germline CDR1 and CDR2 sequences are MGHRA and YSYEKL.

The chain recombines TRBV28 with TRBJ2-5; TRBD1 is a possible D gene (6 bases). From germline, CDR1 is MDHEN and CDR2 SYDVKM. This CDR3 contains 15 residues. With 10 bases removed from V and 0 bases from J, the gap between germline ends came to 18 bases. The DNA for the CDR3 is TGTGCCATCTCGTTTAATGGACAGCACCAAGAGACCCAGTACTTC. Translation gives CAISFNGQHQETQYF.

This clone is classed as medium-sized. This chain links TRBV6-5 with TRBJ2-7; D not certain. With 8 bases removed from V and 5 bases from J, the gap between germline ends came to 10 bases. Germline CDR1 reads MNHEY; CDR2 reads SVGAGI. This CDR3 comprises 11 residues. For the CDR3, the DNA is TGTGCCAGCGGGTCCGGGCACGAGCAGTACTTC. It encodes CASGSGHEQYF.

This chain joins TRBV4-1 and TRBJ2-1; unclear D gene. Trimming left V 0 bases short and J 0 bases short, with 3 bases between. This CDR3 contains 14 residues. In germline, CDR1 is MGHRA, CDR2 YSYEKL. The CDR3 loop reads CASSQESSYNEQFF. DNA of the CDR3: TGCGCCAGCAGCCAAGAAAGCTCCTACAATGAGCAGTTCTTC.

The genes are TRBV5-1 and TRBJ2-2; D might be TRBD1 (6 bases). V was pared by 0 bases and J by 3 bases, with 9 bases between. The germline V gene encodes CDR1 SGHRS and CDR2 YFSETQ. The CDR3 has 15 residues. CDR3 nucleotide sequence: TGCGCCAGCAGCTTGGGCAGGGGAGACACCGGGGAGCTGTTTTTT. Translated, it gives CASSLGRGDTGELFF.

This sequence joins TRBV16 and TRBJ1-5; TRBD1 matches 7 bases. The CDR3 length is 15 residues. Germline CDR1 KGHSY, CDR2 FQNENV. The J segment lost 4 bases and the V segment lost 2 bases, leaving 5 bases of the junction unmatched. The CDR3 DNA reads as TGTGCCAGCAGCCAAGGAGACAGGGATAATCAGCCCCAGCATTTT. Translating it yields CASSQGDRDNQPQHF.

This clone was recorded a few times. The V call is TRBV15, the J call TRBJ1-3; 8 positions agree with TRBD1. Germline V CDR1 and CDR2: LNHNV, YYDKDF (reference sequence). Trimming removed 5 bases from V and 2 bases from J; junction bases left unmatched: 5. The CDR3 runs 15 residues. The CDR3 protein is CATSADRVTGNTIYF. The CDR3 coding sequence is TGTGCCACCAGCGCGGACAGGGTGACTGGAAACACCATATATTTT.